The 25 T cell receptor beta chains listed next were all sequenced from one sample in a study of molecular identifiers for immune sequencing clone quantification. In TCRdb, the PCR reads were re-called with MiXCR into one record per CDR3 protein. This table holds approximately 550,000 distinct CDR3 sequences, roughly a fifth found once. Specimen: naive CD8+ T cells from blood, with Jurkat cell RNA spiked in. Regarding subset: FACS-sorted CD8+CD4-CCR7+CD45RA+ naive T cells. These receptors were collected from a human donor in good health. Some libraries in this study had Jurkat cell RNA spiked in.

This clonotype was found a few times. The V and J genes are TRBV10-3 and TRBJ2-4; D uncertain. V was cut by 0 bases and J by 0 bases, with 9 bases left in between. CDR1 is ENHRY and CDR2 is SYGVKD in the germline V gene. This CDR3 is built from 16 residues. The CDR3 nucleotides read TGTGCCATCAGTGAGTCCGGAGTTCTAGCCAAAAACATTCAGTACTTC. Its translation is CAISESGVLAKNIQYF.

Points on this clonotype: The junction and the germline gene differ at one end; a read error may be behind it. The CDR3 region has the DNA TGTGCCGGCAGTTTGGCGGGACCTGGGGGCAATCAGCCCCAGCATTTT. This gives the protein CAGSLAGPGGNQPQHF. The V call is TRBV28, the J call TRBJ1-5; D is possibly TRBD1 (5 bases). The CDR3 spans 16 residues. CDR1 MDHEN and CDR2 SYDVKM come from the germline V gene.

The chain has TRBV19 and TRBJ2-3; D possibly matches TRBD1 or TRBD2 (5 bases each). The length of the CDR3 is 15 residues. V was shortened by 3 bases and J by 5 bases, with 15 bases between the two germline ends. In germline, CDR1 is LNHDA, CDR2 SQIVND (reference sequence). As DNA, the CDR3 is TGTGCCAGTAGTATTGGGGTAGGGACGGTAGATACGCAGTATTTT. It yields the protein CASSIGVGTVDTQYF.

This clonotype was seen repeatedly, ten times or more. In DNA, the CDR3 is TGCAGTGCTAGTCTAGCGGATTCCTACGAGCAGTACTTC. Protein sequence: CSASLADSYEQYF. The chain joins TRBV20-1 to TRBJ2-7; the match to TRBD2 covers 7 bases. Germline-derived CDR1 and CDR2 are DFQATT and SNEGSKA (reference sequence). After removal of 3 bases from V and 1 base from J, the junction contained 3 bases not matched to a gene. The CDR3 totals 13 residues.

This clonotype has only a few counts. This chain uses TRBV10-1 with TRBJ2-1, with 10 bases identical to TRBD1. The V gene's germline CDR1 is WNHNN and CDR2 SYGVQD (reference sequence). This CDR3 is 14 amino acids long. Trimming removed 7 bases from V and 6 bases from J; junction bases left unmatched: 6. In DNA form, the CDR3 reads TGCGCCAGCACGGTTTGGGACAGGGGCAATGAGCAGTTCTTC. Its protein product is CASTVWDRGNEQFF.

V usage is TRBV5-6 and J usage is TRBJ2-1; D may correspond to TRBD1 or TRBD2 (5 bases each). Trimming pared 3 bases from V and 4 bases from J, leaving 11 bases between. Germline loops: CDR1 SGHDT, CDR2 YYEEEE. This CDR3 region has 14 residues. The CDR3 loop reads CASSSGTEYNEQFF. CDR3 bases: TGTGCCAGCAGCTCAGGGACGGAGTACAATGAGCAGTTCTTC. The full variable domain, completed using reference TRBV5-6 and TRBJ2-1, is DAGVTQSPTHLIKTRGQQVTLRCSPKSGHDTVSWYQQALGQGPQFIFQYYEEEERQRGNFPDRFSGHQFPNYSSELNVNALLLGDSALYLCASSSGTEYNEQFFGPGTRLTVL.

This clonotype was seen only a few times. This sequence joins TRBV4-2 and TRBJ2-5; no clear D. Germline-derived CDR1 and CDR2 are LGHNA and YNFKEQ. The CDR3 runs 13 residues. V gave up 1 base and J gave up 2 bases, with 5 bases separating them. For the CDR3, the DNA is TGTGCCAGCAGCCAAGTGTCTCAAGAGACCCAGTACTTC. The encoded protein is CASSQVSQETQYF.

This clonotype was counted many times. The chain joins TRBV7-6 to TRBJ2-7; 8 bases align to TRBD1. Germline V gene lookup returns CDR1 SGHVS and CDR2 FNYEAQ. J lost 5 bases, V lost 5 bases, and 5 bases had no gene match. The CDR3 runs 13 residues. CDR3: CASSLQGVDEQYF. The CDR3 DNA sequence: TGTGCCAGCAGCCTACAGGGGGTTGACGAGCAGTACTTC.

The sample holds a few counts of this clonotype. The rearrangement links TRBV7-9 to TRBJ1-2; no firm D call. The CDR3 is 16 residues long. Per the germline V gene, CDR1 is SEHNR and CDR2 is FQNEAQ (reference sequence). V lost 5 bases and J 2 bases, leaving 18 bases between the germline ends. In DNA, the CDR3 is TGTGCCAGCAGCCGCGACGAGAGTTTTAAAAACTATGGCTACACCTTC. Its translation: CASSRDESFKNYGYTF.

This chain links TRBV24-1 with TRBJ2-3, with 8 positions matching TRBD2. Germline V gene sequence: CDR1 KGHDR, CDR2 SFDVKD. The CDR3 loop spans 18 amino acids. The V and J ends lost 4 bases and 2 bases, in that order; junction bases with no gene match: 13. CDR3 bases: TGTGCCACCAGTGAAGGAAAGAGCGGGGGTTTTAACACAGATACGCAGTATTTT. Translation: CATSEGKSGGFNTDTQYF.

This clonotype was detected ten times or more. V usage is TRBV29-1 and J usage is TRBJ1-2; D possibly corresponds to TRBD1 (6 bases). Trimming shortened V by 7 bases and J by 0 bases, and 24 bases separated the two germline ends. This CDR3 contains 17 residues. The V gene's germline CDR1 is SQVTM and CDR2 ANQGSEA. CDR3 coding DNA: TGCAGCGCCGTCGACCTAGGACAGACAAAGACTAACTATGGCTACACCTTC. Translation gives CSAVDLGQTKTNYGYTF.

V gene TRBV24-1 combines with J gene TRBJ2-1, with D perhaps TRBD1 or TRBD2 (5 bases each). Germline lookup yields CDR1 KGHDR and CDR2 SFDVKD. The CDR3 covers 15 residues. V lost 1 base and J lost 1, with 7 bases in between. Written as DNA, the CDR3 is TGTGCCACCAGTGATTTTGGGGGTTCCTACAATGAGCAGTTCTTC. This codes for CATSDFGGSYNEQFF.

A remark on this clonotype: This may arise from a read error, as a much more abundant clone is one base away. The chain has TRBV12-3 or TRBV12-4 and TRBJ1-1; 9 nucleotides align to TRBD1. This CDR3 contains 16 residues. The CDR3 protein is CACSPRTGALNTEAFF. The CDR3 DNA reads TGTGCCTGCAGTCCCCGGACAGGGGCCCTGAACACTGAAGCTTTCTTT.

This clonotype was observed a handful of times. V usage is TRBV9 and J usage is TRBJ2-7; the match to TRBD2 covers 8 bases. V lost 3 bases and J lost 2; bases outside the gene matches: 7. This CDR3 is built from 15 residues. CDR1 is SGDLS, CDR2 YYNGEE, per germline. CDR3 bases: TGTGCCAGCAGCGCCAGCGGGAGTCCAGCCTACGAGCAGTACTTC. It codes for CASSASGSPAYEQYF.

Remarks on this clonotype: A much larger clonotype is one base distant, so this may be a read error. CDR3 sequence reads: CATSRDTGGFETFF. CDR3 bases: TGTGCCACCAGCAGAGATACAGGGGGATTTGAAACTTTCTTT. The chain recombines TRBV15 with TRBJ1-1; TRBD1 matches at 8 bases. From germline, CDR1 is LNHNV and CDR2 YYDKDF (reference sequence). This CDR3 has 14 amino acids.

This clonotype was seen more than once but under ten times. The J gene is TRBJ1-1, the V gene TRBV27; no firm D call. V lost 5 bases, J lost 1 base, and 8 bases lay in between. Looked up from germline, CDR1 is MNHEY and CDR2 is SMNVEV (reference sequence). This CDR3 is built from 13 residues. The CDR3 spells CASSPQPNTEAFF. DNA of the CDR3: TGTGCCAGCAGTCCCCAACCGAACACTGAAGCTTTCTTT.

Many counts were recorded for this clonotype. The gene calls are TRBV3-1 and TRBJ1-3, with D unclear. Between the trimmed V and J ends, which lost 3 bases and 2 bases, there was a span of 11 bases. CDR1 and CDR2 (germline): LGHDT, YNNKEL (reference sequence). This CDR3 is built from 15 residues. The CDR3 coding sequence is TGTGCCAGCAGCCATCCCCTCCGGACTGGAAACACCATATATTTT. Translating it yields CASSHPLRTGNTIYF.

This clonotype turned up a few times. The gene calls are TRBV19 and TRBJ2-7; perhaps TRBD2 as D (6 bases). Trimming took off 0 bases at V and 2 bases at J, with 8 bases between the two ends. CDR1 LNHDA and CDR2 SQIVND come from the germline V gene (reference sequence). The CDR3 spans 14 residues. CDR3 sequence reads: CASSIDTGAYEQYF. The CDR3 bases are TGTGCCAGTAGTATAGATACGGGGGCCTACGAGCAGTACTTC.

This clonotype has a count of ten or more. The chain uses TRBV12-3 or TRBV12-4 and TRBJ2-5, with D perhaps being TRBD1 or TRBD2 (6 bases each). The CDR3 consists of 14 residues. V was cut by 5 bases and J by 10 bases, with 20 bases left in between. The CDR3 DNA is TGTGCCAGCAGTCTGGGGGGCCCTAGGGGTGTCCAGTACTTC. Its protein product is CASSLGGPRGVQYF.

The sample holds many counts of this clonotype. The J gene is TRBJ2-7, the V gene TRBV18; no firm D call. CDR1 is KGHSH, CDR2 LQKENI, per germline. The CDR3 sequence is 15 residues long. V lost 3 bases and J lost 0, with 12 bases in between. CDR3 nucleotide sequence: TGTGCCAGCTCACCTTACGGGTACTCCTCCTACGAGCAGTACTTC. Amino acid sequence: CASSPYGYSSYEQYF.

The chain recombines TRBV9 with TRBJ2-7, with D possibly matching TRBD1 (6 bases). The CDR3 spans 18 residues. Looked up from germline, CDR1 is SGDLS and CDR2 is YYNGEE. V was pared by 0 bases and J by 3 bases, with 22 bases between. The CDR3 here is CASSVDVGTPGMGYEQYF. Written as DNA, the CDR3 is TGTGCCAGCAGCGTAGATGTGGGGACACCAGGAATGGGCTACGAGCAGTACTTC.

With regard to this clonotype: Possible read error: a much larger clone is one base away. V gene TRBV29-1 combines with J gene TRBJ1-1, with D perhaps TRBD1 (5 bases). V shed 0 bases and J shed 0 bases, with 20 bases lying between them. The CDR3 is made up of 18 amino acids. Germline V gene sequence: CDR1 SQVTM, CDR2 ANQGSEA. In nucleotides, the CDR3 is TGCAGCGTTGAAGATCCGGATGCGGGGACGCGGGTGAACACTGAAGCTTTCTTT. Its protein product is CSVEDPDAGTRVNTEAFF.

This chain joins TRBV5-6 and TRBJ2-1; 9 bases are a match to TRBD2. This CDR3 is 18 amino acids long. The V gene's germline CDR1 is SGHDT and CDR2 YYEEEE. V shed 0 bases, J shed 4 bases, and the junction held 11 bases outside the gene matches. CDR3 bases: TGTGCCAGCAGCTTGGTTGCTCCTTTTAGCGGGGGTTACAATGAGCAGTTCTTC. This codes for CASSLVAPFSGGYNEQFF.

The chain carries TRBV19 and TRBJ2-7; TRBD2 might be the D (6 bases). The CDR3 covers 14 residues. V shed 3 bases and J shed 4 bases, with 13 bases lying between them. CDR1 and CDR2 (germline): LNHDA, SQIVND (reference sequence). CDR3 sequence: CASSMGGIWYEQYF. CDR3 bases: TGTGCCAGTAGTATGGGCGGGATCTGGTACGAGCAGTACTTC.

In this sample, this clonotype turned up a few times. V is TRBV12-3 or TRBV12-4 and J is TRBJ1-1; a possible D gene is TRBD1 (6 bases). This CDR3 is built from 15 residues. Trimming removed 5 bases from V and 2 bases from J, with 15 bases in between. The CDR3, as DNA: TGTGCCAGCAGTCCTCCGGGGGCCCTAAACACTGAAGCTTTCTTT. Amino acid sequence: CASSPPGALNTEAFF.